This is a list of T cell receptor beta chains from one sample in a study of identical twins. Via MiXCR, TCRdb re-called the 5' RACE reads, giving one row per CDR3 protein. Of hundreds of thousands of distinct CDR3 sequences in the sample, about 12% are singletons; the top ten hold roughly 1.5%. Separately, the same data were catalogued under a study of yellow fever vaccine responses in identical twins.

Sequences were obtained from PBMCs. These receptor sequences come from a woman in her late teens or twenties in good health. The CDR3 runs from the conserved cysteine through the conserved F or W. The D gene is left open where the match is weak. Clone size is stated in some rows and not others, as once, few, many or a class when expanded.

d_gene	v_gene	j_gene	abundance	CDR3nt	CDR3aa
.	TRBV4-1	TRBJ2-5	many	TGCGCCAGCAGCAGGACAGTAGGAGAGACCCAGTACTTC	CASSRTVGETQYF
.	TRBV7-9	TRBJ2-1	few	TGTGCCAGCAGCTTAGCGAGACTCGGGTACAATGAGCAGTTCTTC	CASSLARLGYNEQFF
TRBD2	TRBV20-1	TRBJ2-1	many	TGCAGTCCCCGGGGGGGAAACGAGCAGTTCTTC	CSPRGGNEQFF
.	TRBV2	TRBJ2-5	.	TGTGCCAGCAGTGAAAGACTACTAGAGACCCAGTACTTC	CASSERLLETQYF
.	TRBV5-6	TRBJ2-3	many	TGTGCCAGCAGCTTGGCCAAACAGGTAGATACGCAGTATTTT	CASSLAKQVDTQYF
TRBD1	TRBV15	TRBJ2-3	few	TGTGCCACCATCAATAGACAGGGGATTCCCACAGATACGCAGTATTTT	CATINRQGIPTDTQYF
TRBD2	TRBV12-3/TRBV12-4	TRBJ2-6	few	TGTGCCAGCAGTTTCCCGGGAGGATCGGCAACCTCTGGGGCCAACGTCCTGACTTTC	CASSFPGGSATSGANVLTF
.	TRBV5-1	TRBJ2-5	.	TGCGCCAGCAGCCCGCCCCAGGTTCAAGAGACCCAGTACTTC	CASSPPQVQETQYF
.	TRBV5-1	TRBJ2-2	few	TGCGCCAGCAGCTCCACCGGGCCCAAAGCCCCGAACACCGGGGAGCTGTTTTTT	CASSSTGPKAPNTGELFF
TRBD1	TRBV20-1	TRBJ1-1	many	TGCAGTGCTAACAGGGGGAAGAACACTGAAGCTTTCTTT	CSANRGKNTEAFF
TRBD1	TRBV27	TRBJ1-1	.	TGTGCCAGCAGTTTATCTGGAGGTGTGGTGGGCAGGGGTGACAGGGCTGAAGCTTTCTTT	CASSLSGGVVGRGDRAEAFF
.	TRBV2	TRBJ2-6	few	TGTGCCAGCAGTGAGTATTTTCGACAAACCGCCTCTGGGGCCAACGTCCTGACTTTC	CASSEYFRQTASGANVLTF
.	TRBV10-3	TRBJ2-5	few	TGTGCCATCGGGACGAATCAAGAGACCCAGTACTTC	CAIGTNQETQYF
.	TRBV11-2	TRBJ2-3	many	TGTGCCAGCAGCTTGTTCCCGGATACGCAGTATTTT	CASSLFPDTQYF
TRBD1	TRBV9	TRBJ2-1	.	TGTGCCAGCTCCCAGGGGGTACCTTACAATGAGCAGTTCTTC	CASSQGVPYNEQFF
.	TRBV7-9	TRBJ2-1	few	TGTGCCAGCAGCCCCGGGACACGCTTAAATGAGCAGTTCTTC	CASSPGTRLNEQFF
TRBD2	TRBV29-1	TRBJ2-6	.	TGCAGCGTTGAAGATCGCGGGGGAGGATCTGGGGCCAACGTCCTGACTTTC	CSVEDRGGGSGANVLTF
TRBD2	TRBV12-3/TRBV12-4	TRBJ2-5	few	TGTGCCAGCAGCCGCCGACTAGCGGGGGGGCCGGAGGAGACCCAGTACTTC	CASSRRLAGGPEETQYF
.	TRBV7-6	TRBJ2-3	.	TGTGCCAGCAGCTTACAAAGACAGTTTAGCACAGATACGCAGTATTTT	CASSLQRQFSTDTQYF
.	TRBV12-3/TRBV12-4	TRBJ1-2	few	TGTGCCAGCAGTTTAGGTCCACTTTCAATTGGCGGCTACACCTTC	CASSLGPLSIGGYTF
TRBD2	TRBV11-2	TRBJ2-1	few	TGTGCCAGCAGCCTACTAGCGGGAGCCCCTCATGAGCAGTTCTTC	CASSLLAGAPHEQFF
TRBD1	TRBV27	TRBJ1-2	few	TGTGCCAGCAGTTTATCGACAGGGGGCTATTATGGCTACACCTTC	CASSLSTGGYYGYTF
.	TRBV6-4	TRBJ2-2	few	TGTGCCAGCAGCCCGCCCGGGGGCCGAGACACCGGGGAGCTGTTTTTT	CASSPPGGRDTGELFF
.	TRBV28	TRBJ2-1	few	TGTGCCAGCAGTACAAGCGGGTTCAAGCAGTTCTTC	CASSTSGFKQFF
.	TRBV5-6	TRBJ2-6	.	TGTGCCAGCAGCTTCGAAGGCCTGACGTCTGGGGCCAACGTCCTGACTTTC	CASSFEGLTSGANVLTF
.	TRBV5-1	TRBJ1-1	few	TGCGCCAGCAGCTGGGGGGGCGGGGGTCCCACTGAAGCTTTCTTT	CASSWGGGGPTEAFF
.	TRBV15	TRBJ2-1	few	TGTGCCACCACGAGTGCGGACGGCGGATACAATGAGCAGTTCTTC	CATTSADGGYNEQFF
.	TRBV7-2	TRBJ1-6	many	TGTGCCAGCAGCTCGGGACGGGCGCCTTCACCCCTCCACTTT	CASSSGRAPSPLHF
.	TRBV5-1	TRBJ2-2	many	TGCGCCAGCAGCGTTTCTGGAAACATGAACACCGGGGAGCTGTTTTTT	CASSVSGNMNTGELFF
TRBD1	TRBV5-4	TRBJ2-5	once	TGTGCCAGCAGTCCAACCCCCGGGACAGTAAACCGGGAGACCCAGTACTTC	CASSPTPGTVNRETQYF
TRBD1	TRBV7-9	TRBJ1-2	.	TGTGCCAGCAGCTCCGGGACAGGGGCCTATGGCTACACCTTC	CASSSGTGAYGYTF
.	TRBV5-6	TRBJ1-1	few	TGTGCCAGCAGCTCCTGGGAGTCCAACACTGAAGCTTTCTTT	CASSSWESNTEAFF
TRBD1	TRBV12-3/TRBV12-4	TRBJ1-1	few	TGTGCCAGCAGGAACACAGGGGGCTCCACTGAAGCTTTCTTT	CASRNTGGSTEAFF
TRBD2	TRBV12-3/TRBV12-4	TRBJ2-3	.	TGTGCCAGCAGTCCCGGACTAGCGGGGGATTTTGATACGCAGTATTTT	CASSPGLAGDFDTQYF
.	TRBV5-1	TRBJ2-3	.	TGCGCCAGCAAGGTTGCCCACGCGACAGATACGCAGTATTTT	CASKVAHATDTQYF
.	TRBV11-2	TRBJ2-1	few	TGTGCCAGCAGCCCCCCGGGCGGAGAGAGCTCCTACAATGAGCAGTTCTTC	CASSPPGGESSYNEQFF
TRBD2	TRBV11-1	TRBJ2-1	few	TGTGCCAGCAGCTCAGGGACTAGCGAGGGGTTTAGCTCCTACAATGAGCAGTTCTTC	CASSSGTSEGFSSYNEQFF
TRBD2	TRBV19	TRBJ2-1	few	TGTGCCAGTAGTAGGGATTGGCTAGCGGGGGGCAATGAGCAGTTCTTC	CASSRDWLAGGNEQFF
.	TRBV6-2/TRBV6-3	TRBJ2-3	few	TGTGCCAGCGGCGAAGTGGATACGCAGTATTTT	CASGEVDTQYF
TRBD1	TRBV27	TRBJ2-1	many	TGTGCCAGCAGTTCCACCGGGACAGGGGGTAGCAAAGATGAGCAGTTCTTC	CASSSTGTGGSKDEQFF
.	TRBV7-8	TRBJ2-7	.	TGTGCCAGCAGTTTACCGGGACAGGGAGGGAGCGGGAGATTTGACGAGCAGTACTTC	CASSLPGQGGSGRFDEQYF